Listed here are 29 T cell receptor beta chains from one sample, sequenced in a study of blood T cell repertoires in COVID-19 (dated by TCRdb to the early 2020s). Library construction relied on the immunoSEQ multiplex PCR assay. The table comes from immuneACCESS by way of TCRdb, which keeps in-frame sequences with V and J called. Part of the clones is missing from these tables; in studies checked, under half for an unresolved V gene and the rest for unknown reasons. In all, the sample holds a few hundred thousand clones, and approximately 80% of those were seen once. Just under 20% of the sample belongs to the ten largest clones. What was sequenced was peripheral blood. The receptor source for this set is a man aged 30 to 39 with active or convalescent COVID-19.

V and J are TRBV24-1 and TRBJ1-4; D not certain. Deletions cut 3 bases from V and 8 bases from J, with 18 bases between. Per germline, CDR1 KGHDR and CDR2 SFDVKD. The CDR3 has 16 residues. The CDR3, as DNA: TGTGCCACCAGTGATCCAAAACTCCTCGGGTCGGAAAAACTGTTTTTT. Translating it yields CATSDPKLLGSEKLFF.

CDR3 loop: CASSLGHRDEQFF. DNA of the CDR3: TGTGCCAGCAGTTTAGGGCACAGGGATGAGCAGTTCTTC. This sequence joins TRBV27 and TRBJ2-1, with a tentative D call TRBD1 (6 bases). CDR1 is MNHEY and CDR2 is SMNVEV in the germline V gene (reference sequence). The germline V and J ends were trimmed by 2 bases and 8 bases, with 10 bases remaining between them. CDR3 length equals 13 residues.

The sample holds a few counts of this clone. The gene calls are TRBV4-1 and TRBJ2-7; tentative D call: TRBD2 (6 bases). The V and J ends lost 5 bases and 3 bases respectively, with 17 bases between them. This CDR3 spans 15 amino acids. CDR1 is MGHRA and CDR2 is YSYEKL in the germline V gene. The CDR3 loop reads CASSSRQTGVYEQYF. The DNA of the CDR3 is TGCGCCAGCAGCTCCCGACAGACGGGGGTCTACGAGCAGTACTTC.

This chain joins TRBV5-1 and TRBJ1-1; possible D gene TRBD1, 6 bases. The V gene lost 4 bases and the J gene lost 5 bases, with 18 bases spanning the gap. This CDR3 comprises 15 residues. Germline CDR1 is SGHRS and CDR2 is YFSETQ. CDR3 sequence reads: CASSVGDNAGTEAFF. The CDR3 region has the DNA TGCGCCAGCAGCGTGGGGGACAACGCCGGGACTGAAGCTTTCTTT.

The V and J genes are TRBV6-5 and TRBJ1-2, with a weak D call TRBD1 (5 bases). The CDR3 has 11 amino acids. CDR1 and CDR2 from the germline V gene are MNHEY and SVGAGI. V shed 6 bases and J shed 7 bases, with 9 bases lying between them. The CDR3 DNA is TGTGCCAGCAGCCCCAGGGTTGGCTACACCTTC. The encoded protein is CASSPRVGYTF.

The CDR3 here is CASRGGRGSNQPQHF. In DNA, the CDR3 is TGTGCCAGCAGAGGGGGCAGGGGGAGCAATCAGCCCCAGCATTTT. The chain recombines TRBV6-5 with TRBJ1-5; 7 nucleotides match TRBD1. V gave up 6 bases and J gave up 1 base; unmatched junction bases: 6. The CDR3 spans 15 residues. Germline V gene sequence: CDR1 MNHEY, CDR2 SVGAGI.

In its sample, this clone was seen a few times. The chain employs TRBV9 and TRBJ1-1; no firm D call. The germline V gene has CDR1 SGDLS and CDR2 YYNGEE. CDR3 size: 14 residues. V was trimmed by 0 bases and J by 10 bases, leaving 16 bases between them. DNA for the CDR3: TGTGCCAGCAGCGTAGTAGCGACGTTTGGCAGAGCTTTCTTT. This sequence encodes CASSVVATFGRAFF.

This clone was picked up a small number of times. The J gene is TRBJ1-5, the V gene TRBV30, with D unclear. The V gene's germline CDR1 is GTSNPN and CDR2 SVGIG (reference sequence). Trimming took 2 bases from V and 6 from J, leaving 11 bases between them. This CDR3 contains 13 residues. The CDR3 loop reads CAWSSRGGQPQHF. The CDR3 DNA follows: TGTGCCTGGAGTTCGAGAGGTGGTCAGCCCCAGCATTTT. Full variable domain (missing parts from reference TRBV30 and TRBJ1-5): SQTIHQWPATLVQPVGSPLSLECTVEGTSNPNLYWYRQAAGRGLQLLFYSVGIGQISSEVPQNLSASRPQDRQFILSSKKLLLSDSGFYLCAWSSRGGQPQHFGDGTRLSIL.

There are many counts of this clone. The CDR3: CASSYTINTGELFF. The CDR3, as DNA: TGTGCCAGCAGCTACACCATCAACACCGGGGAGCTGTTTTTT. The chain recombines TRBV5-6 with TRBJ2-2; D is undetermined. Germline CDR1 is SGHDT and CDR2 is YYEEEE. The V and J ends lost 3 bases and 2 bases respectively, with 8 bases between them. The CDR3 totals 14 residues.

The chain couples TRBV29-1 to TRBJ2-3, with 11 bases aligning to TRBD2. Germline values: CDR1 SQVTM, CDR2 ANQGSEA. V lost 2 bases and J lost 0; bases outside the gene matches: 7. This CDR3 comprises 17 residues. The CDR3 sequence is CSVESPRLAGSTDTQYF. CDR3 sequence (DNA): TGCAGCGTTGAATCCCCGAGACTAGCGGGGAGCACAGATACGCAGTATTTT.

This clone was picked up a small number of times. V usage is TRBV5-1 and J usage is TRBJ2-7, with 9 bases matching TRBD1. Unmatched junction bases numbered 11, after V lost 2 bases and J lost 5 bases. This CDR3 has 16 residues. Germline V gives CDR1 SGHRS, CDR2 YFSETQ. In nucleotides, the CDR3 is TGCGCCAGCAGCTTATCAGGGACAGGGAAATTCCACGAGCAGTACTTC. Its translation: CASSLSGTGKFHEQYF. Full variable domain (outside the CDR3, taken from reference TRBV5-1 and TRBJ2-7): KAGVTQTPRYLIKTRGQQVTLSCSPISGHRSVSWYQQTPGQGLQFLFEYFSETQRNKGNFPGRFSGRQFSNSRSEMNVSTLELGDSALYLCASSLSGTGKFHEQYFGPGTRLTVT.

The chain is built from TRBV27 and TRBJ1-4, with D possibly being TRBD1 (5 bases). Trimming stripped 0 bases from V and 6 bases from J, with 8 bases between. The CDR3 is 14 residues long. CDR1 is MNHEY and CDR2 is SMNVEV in the germline V gene (reference sequence). The CDR3 DNA is TGTGCCAGCAGTTTATCGGGGGGTCATGAAAAACTGTTTTTT. It yields the protein CASSLSGGHEKLFF. The full variable domain, its missing parts supplied by reference TRBV27 and TRBJ1-4, is EAQVTQNPRYLITVTGKKLTVTCSQNMNHEYMSWYRQDPGLGLRQIYYSMNVEVTDKGDVPEGYKVSRKEKRNFPLILESPSPNQTSLYFCASSLSGGHEKLFFGSGTQLSVL.

The J gene is TRBJ1-2, the V gene TRBV4-1; tentatively, D is TRBD1 (5 bases). Trimming left V 3 bases short and J 5 bases short, with 16 bases between. Germline V gives CDR1 MGHRA, CDR2 YSYEKL. The CDR3 is 15 residues long. The CDR3 coding sequence is TGCGCCAGCAGCCAGGCCTTGGGGGGAGGGTATGGCTACACCTTC. This sequence encodes CASSQALGGGYGYTF.

Comments on this clone: The junction departs from the called germline gene at one end, perhaps through a read error. The chain employs TRBV5-4 and TRBJ2-5, with a possible D match to TRBD1 (5 bases). Germline V lookup: CDR1 SGHNT, CDR2 YYREEE (reference sequence). This CDR3 comprises 15 residues. The CDR3, as DNA: TGTGCCAGCAGCTTGGACCTTAACAGGCAAGAGGCCCAGTACTTC. The encoded protein is CASSLDLNRQEAQYF.

This clone has only a few counts. V usage is TRBV6-5 and J usage is TRBJ2-7; TRBD2 matches 12 bases. Trimming took 6 bases from V and 7 from J; bases not matched to a gene: 7. This CDR3 region has 14 residues. Germline lookup yields CDR1 MNHEY and CDR2 SVGAGI. The chain's CDR3 is CASRATSGSREQYF. The CDR3 nucleotides are TGTGCCAGCAGGGCGACTAGCGGGAGTCGTGAGCAGTACTTC.

This rearrangement joins TRBV3-1 (or the pseudogene TRBV3-2) to TRBJ2-2; D remains unclear. The CDR3 sequence is 15 residues long. Trimming removed 0 bases at V and 0 bases at J, with 5 bases between. Germline CDR1 and CDR2: LGHDT and YNNKEL (reference sequence). The CDR3 reads CASSQDAANTGELFF. The CDR3 DNA reads as TGTGCCAGCAGCCAAGACGCGGCGAACACCGGGGAGCTGTTTTTT.

This clone was observed once. The chain uses TRBV28 and TRBJ2-3; 7 positions match TRBD1. This CDR3 is 16 amino acids long. J lost 0 bases, V lost 5 bases, and 8 bases had no gene match. Per the germline V gene, CDR1 is MDHEN and CDR2 is SYDVKM. In DNA, the CDR3 is TGTGCCAGCAGTCCATGGACAGGCCCTAGCACAGATACGCAGTATTTT. Translated, it gives CASSPWTGPSTDTQYF.

This sequence joins TRBV27 and TRBJ1-1; the D gene is possibly TRBD1 (6 bases). The CDR3 is 15 residues long. V dropped 7 bases and J dropped 7 bases, with 22 bases sitting between them. Germline loops: CDR1 MNHEY, CDR2 SMNVEV (reference sequence). The CDR3 loop reads CASTPQGFGLYEAFF. The CDR3 DNA reads TGTGCCAGCACTCCGCAGGGGTTTGGGCTCTATGAAGCTTTCTTT.

The chain uses TRBV9 and TRBJ2-1, with 8 bases fitting TRBD2. CDR1 is SGDLS, CDR2 YYNGEE, per germline. There are 14 residues in the CDR3. The junction had 6 bases not matched to a gene; V was cut back by 4 bases and J by 6 bases. CDR3 sequence (DNA): TGTGCCAGCAGCCCAGGGACTAGTGGCAATGAGCAGTTCTTC. This encodes CASSPGTSGNEQFF.

This rearrangement joins TRBV15 to TRBJ1-2; D is perhaps TRBD1 (5 bases). This CDR3 is 14 amino acids long. The germline gives CDR1 LNHNV, CDR2 YYDKDF (reference sequence). The V and J ends lost 0 bases and 6 bases respectively, with 11 bases between them. CDR3 in amino acids: CATSRDRGIHGYTF. In DNA form, the CDR3 reads TGTGCCACCAGCAGAGATCGGGGGATCCATGGCTACACCTTC. Supplemented by reference TRBV15 and TRBJ1-2, the full variable domain reads DAMVIQNPRYQVTQFGKPVTLSCSQTLNHNVMYWYQQKSSQAPKLLFHYYDKDFNNEADTPDNFQSRRPNTSFCFLDIRSPGLGDTAMYLCATSRDRGIHGYTFGSGTRLTVV.

This clone was observed once. The CDR3 reads CASSQDRDNQETQYF. In DNA form, the CDR3 reads TGCGCCAGCAGCCAAGACCGGGACAACCAAGAGACCCAGTACTTC. J is TRBJ2-5 and V is TRBV4-3, with D maybe TRBD1 (6 bases). The germline V gene encodes CDR1 LGHNA and CDR2 YSLEER. This CDR3 has 15 residues. V lost 0 bases, J lost 0 bases, and 8 bases lay in between.

This clone was found once. The V gene is TRBV4-3, the J gene TRBJ1-2; no firm D call. The V gene's germline CDR1 is LGHNA and CDR2 YSLEER. V was trimmed by 4 bases and J by 7 bases, leaving 22 bases between them. The CDR3 covers 16 residues. The CDR3 DNA reads as TGCGCCAGCAGCCCCAACGGTCATAAGCGAGGGTCTGGCTACACCTTC. The encoded protein is CASSPNGHKRGSGYTF.

The chain uses TRBV9 and TRBJ1-3; D might be TRBD1 (5 bases). Trimming stripped 3 bases from V and 0 bases from J, with 13 bases between. Germline-derived CDR1 and CDR2 are SGDLS and YYNGEE. This CDR3 comprises 16 residues. The CDR3 here is CASSARQPNSGNTIYF. CDR3 sequence (DNA): TGTGCCAGCAGCGCCCGACAGCCTAACTCTGGAAACACCATATATTTT.

The V call is TRBV7-2, the J call TRBJ2-5; 9 bases match TRBD2. CDR1 and CDR2 (germline): SGHTA, FQGNSA. The length of the CDR3 is 16 residues. Unmatched junction bases numbered 14, after V lost 7 bases and J lost 5 bases. CDR3 DNA: TGTGCCAGCAAACGAACGGGCGGGGGGGCCCGGGAGACCCAGTACTTC. It translates to CASKRTGGGARETQYF.

A single count supports this clone. The chain links TRBV6-5 to TRBJ2-2; 8 bases map to TRBD1. The junction had 9 bases not matched to a gene; V was cut back by 6 bases and J by 6 bases. This CDR3 has 15 residues. CDR1 and CDR2 (germline): MNHEY, SVGAGI. The CDR3 nucleotides read TGTGCCAGCAGGCAGATGACAGGGGTTCCCGGGGAGCTGTTTTTT. Protein: CASRQMTGVPGELFF.

This chain uses TRBV18 with TRBJ2-3; TRBD2 matches at 7 bases. CDR3 length equals 15 residues. V lost 6 bases to trimming and J lost 4 bases; unmatched junction nucleotides: 10. Germline assignment: CDR1 KGHSH and CDR2 LQKENI. CDR3 DNA: TGTGCCAGCTCTTCAGGTCAGCGGGGTGCAGATACGCAGTATTTT. Encoded protein: CASSSGQRGADTQYF.

This rearrangement joins TRBV7-9 to TRBJ1-6; 7 positions agree with TRBD1. This CDR3 region has 14 residues. CDR1 and CDR2 (germline): SEHNR, FQNEAQ (reference sequence). Unmatched junction bases numbered 6, after V lost 5 bases and J lost 8 bases. CDR3 region: CASSEQGWYSPLHF. For the CDR3, the DNA is TGTGCCAGCAGCGAACAGGGGTGGTATTCACCCCTCCACTTT.

The rearrangement uses TRBV28 and TRBJ2-5; TRBD1 aligns across 8 bases. CDR3 length equals 11 residues. Losses at the gene ends were 7 bases for V and 5 bases for J; bases not matched to a gene: 0. Germline CDR1 MDHEN, CDR2 SYDVKM. CDR3 nucleotide sequence: TGTGCCAGCAACAGGGGGGAGACCCAGTACTTC. This codes for CASNRGETQYF. Combining the CDR3 with reference TRBV28 and TRBJ2-5 gives the whole variable domain DVKVTQSSRYLVKRTGEKVFLECVQDMDHENMFWYRQDPGLGLRLIYFSYDVKMKEKGDIPEGYSVSREKKERFSLILESASTNQTSMYLCASNRGETQYFGPGTRLLVL.

This clone has just one count. The chain employs TRBV28 and TRBJ1-2; 7 bases agree with TRBD1. The CDR3 is made up of 14 amino acids. V trimming: 2 bases; J trimming: 4 bases; junction bases outside the gene matches: 4. Germline V gene lookup returns CDR1 MDHEN and CDR2 SYDVKM. DNA for the CDR3: TGTGCCAGCAGTTTAGGACAGGAGTTCTATGGCTACACCTTC. As protein: CASSLGQEFYGYTF.